These 12 T cell receptor beta chains were sequenced from one sample in a study of T cells in women clearing cervical HPV infection. Using immunoSEQ multiplex PCR, the repertoire was profiled, and TCRdb retains in-frame clones only, with some absent. The sample yields under 35,000 clones, of which the top ten take up approximately 6.3%. Input material: blood buffy coat. The receptors were sampled from a woman aged 18 to 75 with a cervical HPV16 infection that either progressed to CIN3+ or cleared (not recorded which).

About this clone: Sequencing ends 3 residues short of the CDR3 end; the germline J gene provides the rest. The rearrangement links TRBV11-1 to TRBJ2-7; 8 positions agree with TRBD1. J was trimmed by 6 bases and V by 5 bases; bases with no gene match: 9. Germline CDR1 SGHAT, CDR2 FQDESV (reference sequence). This CDR3 is built from 14 residues. CDR3 DNA, as far as it was read: TGTGCCAGCAGCCCGCGGGACAGGTCGACCGAG. Residues: CASSPRDRSTE. The whole CDR3 protein is CASSPRDRSTEQYF. Full variable domain (rest looked up from reference TRBV11-1 and TRBJ2-7): EAEVAQSPRYKITEKSQAVAFWCDPISGHATLYWYRQILGQGPELLVQFQDESVVDDSQLPKDRFSAERLKGVDSTLKIQPAELGDSAMYLCASSPRDRSTEQYFGPGTRLTVT.

In the case of this clone: Sequencing ends 3 residues short of the CDR3 end; the germline J gene provides the rest. V usage is TRBV5-1 and J usage is TRBJ2-1, with TRBD1 matching 7 bases. V shed 5 bases, J shed 5 bases, and the junction held 13 bases outside the gene matches. The CDR3 consists of 16 residues. Germline-derived CDR1 and CDR2 are SGHRS and YFSETQ. The CDR3 loop is CASRGDSSLVDNEQFF. CDR3 DNA, as far as it was read: TGCGCCAGCAGAGGGGACAGTTCTTTAGTGGACAATGAG.

Notes on this clone: From the germline J gene comes the end of the CDR3, since the read stops 3 residues before it. The rearrangement joins TRBV23-1 to TRBJ1-1, with 11 bases identical to TRBD1. TRBV23-1 is placed among ORFs of uncertain function. This CDR3 region has 17 residues. V gave up 2 bases and J gave up 4 bases; unmatched junction bases: 9. The CDR3 bases that were read are TGCGCCAGCAGTCAAGGACAGGGGGCGGATGGGGTCACTGAA. It is translated as CASSQGQGADGVTE. The full CDR3 protein is CASSQGQGADGVTEAFF.

Notes on this clone: The read stops 3 residues short of the end of the CDR3; the missing end is completed from the germline J gene. The V gene is TRBV5-1, the J gene TRBJ1-3; D remains unclear. Germline V gives CDR1 SGHRS, CDR2 YFSETQ. V lost 0 bases and J 0 bases, leaving 7 bases between the germline ends. The length of the CDR3 is 15 residues. Partial CDR3 DNA: TGCGCCAGCAGCTTGGGGGCGACCTCTGGAAACACC. Translating gives CASSLGATSGNT. The full CDR3 sequence reads CASSLGATSGNTIYF.

Comment on this clone: The read gets to within 3 residues of the CDR3 end, and the germline J gene fills in the rest. The rearrangement links TRBV12-3 or TRBV12-4 to TRBJ1-5, with TRBD1 identical over 10 bases. J was trimmed by 6 bases and V by 6 bases; bases with no gene match: 5. This CDR3 contains 14 residues. Incomplete CDR3 DNA: TGTGCCAGCAGCCCGACAGGGGGCGGTCAGCCC. It encodes CASSPTGGGQP. The CDR3 as a whole reads CASSPTGGGQPQHF.

Points on this clone: The read terminates 3 residues ahead of where the CDR3 ends, so the germline J gene completes it. The V call is TRBV10-3, the J call TRBJ2-2; D is possibly TRBD2 (5 bases). V was pared by 4 bases and J by 3 bases, with 21 bases between. The CDR3 spans 18 residues. Germline V gene sequence: CDR1 ENHRY, CDR2 SYGVKD. The CDR3 reads CAISGRGGGGLDTGELFF. The covered CDR3 bases are TGTGCCATCAGTGGCCGAGGAGGTGGTGGCCTAGACACCGGGGAG.

Regarding this clone: The read falls 3 residues short of the CDR3 end, and the missing part is taken from the germline J gene. The V call is TRBV4-1, the J call TRBJ2-5; 7 nucleotides align to TRBD1. V dropped 1 base and J dropped 4; count of bases not matched to a gene: 3. From germline, CDR1 is MGHRA and CDR2 YSYEKL. The CDR3 has 14 amino acids. The CDR3 sequence is CASSQVAGGETQYF. The covered CDR3 bases are TGCGCCAGCAGCCAAGTGGCAGGGGGAGAGACC.

With regard to this clone: The read halts 3 residues ahead of the CDR3 end, with the missing end drawn from the germline J gene. This chain links TRBV5-1 with TRBJ2-7; 7 bases align to TRBD1. Germline values: CDR1 SGHRS, CDR2 YFSETQ. Trimming removed 7 bases from V and 6 bases from J; junction bases left unmatched: 13. The CDR3 runs to 14 residues. This CDR3 is CASYDRVGSSEQYF. The covered CDR3 bases are TGCGCCAGCTACGACAGGGTGGGATCTTCCGAG.

On this clone itself: The read is 3 residues too short to cover the CDR3 end, so that end is filled in from the germline J gene. V and J are TRBV6-1 and TRBJ2-5; 10 bases line up with TRBD1. The CDR3 extends over 16 amino acids. The germline CDR1 and CDR2 sequences are MNHNS and SASEGT. The trim removed 2 bases at V and 5 bases at J, leaving 8 bases unmatched. Here the CDR3 reads CASSETPGQGRETQYF. CDR3 DNA, as far as it was read: TGTGCCAGCAGTGAAACCCCGGGACAGGGGAGGGAGACC.

The CDR3 DNA, read in part, is TGCGCCAGCGTGGGGACAGGGAGAAATTCACCC. Encoded protein: CASVGTGRNSP. The CDR3, in full, reads CASVGTGRNSPLHF. The chain is built from TRBV4-1 and TRBJ1-6, with 9 bases lining up with TRBD1. Read sequence stops 3 residues before the CDR3 end, and the germline J gene provides the missing end. The ends lost 8 bases at V and 7 bases at J; junction bases unmatched: 6. The V gene's germline CDR1 is MGHRA and CDR2 YSYEKL. The CDR3 is made up of 14 amino acids.

On this clone itself: The read halts 3 residues ahead of the CDR3 end, with the missing end drawn from the germline J gene. The J gene is TRBJ2-7, the V gene TRBV7-2, with D hard to call. V was shortened by 3 bases and J by 6 bases, with 12 bases between the two germline ends. From germline, CDR1 is SGHTA and CDR2 FQGNSA. The CDR3 is made up of 13 amino acids. CDR3: CASSFTHGGEQYF. CDR3 DNA (partial): TGTGCCAGCAGCTTCACTCATGGTGGCGAG.

Remarks on this clone: The read falls 3 residues short of the CDR3 end, and the missing part is taken from the germline J gene. J is TRBJ2-7 and V is TRBV2; 10 nucleotides align to TRBD1. CDR3 size: 13 residues. Germline CDR1 and CDR2: SNHLY and FYNNEI. The trim removed 5 bases at V and 3 bases at J, leaving 1 base unmatched. CDR3 region: CASSRTGGYEQYF. The CDR3 DNA, read in part, is TGTGCCAGCAGTCGGACAGGGGGCTACGAG.